A single sample is the source of the 30 T cell receptor beta chains below, sequenced in a study of blood T cell repertoires in COVID-19. Generated by immunoSEQ multiplex PCR, the TCRdb table keeps only in-frame clones and is missing some. The sample carries 200,000 to 250,000 clones, approximately 80% recorded once. Sequenced material: peripheral blood. Receptor source: a human donor in a cohort sampled during active COVID-19.

J is TRBJ1-1 and V is TRBV10-2, with TRBD1 matching 8 bases. With 6 bases clipped from V and 3 bases from J, the junction kept 0 bases outside the gene matches. CDR1 is WSHSY, CDR2 SAAADI, per germline. The CDR3 runs to 12 residues. The CDR3 region is CASRQGDTEAFF. CDR3 in DNA: TGCGCCAGCAGACAGGGGGACACTGAAGCTTTCTTT.

The V call is TRBV7-2, the J call TRBJ1-1; the D gene is possibly TRBD1 (5 bases). The CDR3 runs 15 residues. Per the germline V gene, CDR1 is SGHTA and CDR2 is FQGNSA. The V gene lost 0 bases and the J gene lost 1 base, with 9 bases spanning the gap. CDR3 protein: CASSLAPTGNTEAFF. CDR3 in DNA: TGTGCCAGCAGCTTAGCCCCCACAGGGAACACTGAAGCTTTCTTT.

The genes are TRBV7-8 and TRBJ1-5; a weak D match, TRBD1 (5 bases). Trimming removed 8 bases from V and 0 bases from J, with 20 bases in between. The length of the CDR3 is 17 residues. Germline CDR1 SGHVS, CDR2 FQNEAQ. The CDR3 sequence: CASSRGVDGHSNQPQHF. In nucleotides, the CDR3 is TGTGCCAGCTCACGCGGGGTTGATGGACATAGCAATCAGCCCCAGCATTTT. Complete variable domain (other parts from reference TRBV7-8 and TRBJ1-5): GAGVSQSPRYKVAKRGQDVALRCDPISGHVSLFWYQQALGQGPEFLTYFQNEAQLDKSGLPSDRFFAERPEGSVSTLKIQRTQQEDSAVYLCASSRGVDGHSNQPQHFGDGTRLSIL.

This clone occurred a few times. This chain links TRBV9 with TRBJ2-7; the D gene is possibly TRBD1 (6 bases). The CDR3 is 15 residues long. Per germline, CDR1 SGDLS and CDR2 YYNGEE. Trimming left V 3 bases short and J 1 base short, with 14 bases between. CDR3 amino acids: CASSGAGTHSYEQYF. CDR3 sequence (DNA): TGTGCCAGCAGCGGTGCCGGGACACATTCCTACGAGCAGTACTTC.

The chain joins TRBV5-5 to TRBJ2-2; D gene ambiguous. Deletions cut 0 bases from V and 4 bases from J, with 7 bases between. CDR3 length: 14 amino acids. Germline values: CDR1 SGHKS, CDR2 YYEKEE (reference sequence). The CDR3: CASSLVAGTGELFF. The CDR3 nucleotides are TGTGCCAGCAGCTTGGTAGCCGGCACCGGGGAGCTGTTTTTT.

V usage is TRBV30 and J usage is TRBJ2-7; TRBD2 aligns across 7 bases. CDR1 and CDR2 from the germline V gene are GTSNPN and SVGIG (reference sequence). The CDR3 sequence is 13 residues long. J gave up 4 bases and V 1 base, and 4 bases lay outside the gene matches. The CDR3 spells CAWSGTGRYEQYF. The CDR3 nucleotides read TGTGCCTGGAGTGGGACCGGGAGGTACGAGCAGTACTTC.

CDR3 amino acids: CASSPFSGSGTDTQYF. CDR3 nucleotides: TGTGCCAGCAGCCCCTTCAGCGGGAGTGGCACAGATACGCAGTATTTT. This chain uses TRBV3-1 (or the pseudogene TRBV3-2) with TRBJ2-3; 8 nucleotides line up with TRBD2. The germline gives CDR1 LGHDT, CDR2 YNNKEL (reference sequence). V lost 4 bases and J lost 1; bases outside the gene matches: 7. CDR3 length: 16 amino acids.

V and J are TRBV7-8 and TRBJ1-1; D is unclear. Germline V gene data show CDR1 as SGHVS and CDR2 as FQNEAQ. V was trimmed by 3 bases and J by 0 bases, leaving 5 bases between them. The CDR3 is 13 residues long. The CDR3 DNA reads TGTGCCAGCAGCTTGCAGATGAACACTGAAGCTTTCTTT. Its translation is CASSLQMNTEAFF.

This sequence joins TRBV30 and TRBJ2-4, with a possible D match to TRBD2 (6 bases). The V gene lost 2 bases and the J gene lost 11 bases, with 19 bases spanning the gap. Germline CDR1 and CDR2: GTSNPN and SVGIG (reference sequence). This CDR3 is built from 14 residues. This chain's CDR3 is CAWSKGTRNFVQYF. CDR3 coding DNA: TGTGCCTGGAGTAAGGGGACTCGGAATTTCGTTCAGTACTTC. Looking up the rest from reference TRBV30 and TRBJ2-4 gives the full variable domain: SQTIHQWPATLVQPVGSPLSLECTVEGTSNPNLYWYRQAAGRGLQLLFYSVGIGQISSEVPQNLSASRPQDRQFILSSKKLLLSDSGFYLCAWSKGTRNFVQYFGAGTRLSVL.

V is TRBV5-1 and J is TRBJ2-2, with 9 positions matching TRBD2. The CDR3 loop spans 15 amino acids. V lost 2 bases to trimming and J lost 3 bases; unmatched junction nucleotides: 2. Germline V gives CDR1 SGHRS, CDR2 YFSETQ. CDR3 nucleotide sequence: TGCGCCAGCAGCTTTAGCGGGAGTGACACCGGGGAGCTGTTTTTT. Translating it yields CASSFSGSDTGELFF.

The chain recombines TRBV7-2 with TRBJ2-2, with 10 bases matching TRBD2. The CDR3 extends over 18 amino acids. V was pared by 1 base and J by 4 bases, with 9 bases of the junction left unmatched. Germline CDR1 is SGHTA and CDR2 is FQGNSA. CDR3 region: CASSLGPPTSGSTGELFF. CDR3 bases: TGTGCCAGCAGCTTAGGTCCCCCGACTAGCGGGTCCACCGGGGAGCTGTTTTTT.

This chain connects TRBV3-1 (or the pseudogene TRBV3-2) to TRBJ2-7; 12 bases line up with TRBD2. Germline CDR1 reads LGHDT; CDR2 reads YNNKEL (reference sequence). Trimming cost V 3 bases and J 6 bases; bases outside gene matches: 6. The CDR3 has 15 amino acids. The CDR3: CASSHTGTSGSEQYF. The CDR3 DNA follows: TGTGCCAGCAGCCATACCGGGACTAGCGGGTCCGAGCAGTACTTC.

The chain uses TRBV27 and TRBJ1-4, with 7 bases identical to TRBD1. V lost 1 base, J lost 5 bases, and 4 bases stayed unmatched. CDR3 length: 15 residues. Germline CDR1 reads MNHEY; CDR2 reads SMNVEV (reference sequence). The CDR3: CASSLLRGRNEKLFF. In DNA form, the CDR3 reads TGTGCCAGCAGTTTATTGAGGGGGCGAAATGAAAAACTGTTTTTT.

The chain employs TRBV6-5 and TRBJ1-2; 7 nucleotides match TRBD1. Germline CDR1 MNHEY, CDR2 SVGAGI. CDR3 length: 13 amino acids. V shed 7 bases, J shed 4 bases, and the junction held 6 bases outside the gene matches. In nucleotides, the CDR3 is TGTGCCAGCAACCCAACAGGGGCCTATGGCTACACCTTC. Its protein product is CASNPTGAYGYTF.

The chain carries TRBV10-2 and TRBJ2-7; the D gene is possibly TRBD1 (5 bases). CDR3 length equals 13 residues. V dropped 3 bases and J dropped 5 bases, with 11 bases sitting between them. CDR1 and CDR2 (germline): WSHSY, SAAADI. This CDR3 reads CASSERQGNEQYF. In DNA, the CDR3 is TGCGCCAGCAGTGAACGTCAGGGCAACGAGCAGTACTTC.

This chain joins TRBV6-5 and TRBJ2-2; 8 bases are a match to TRBD2. V dropped 8 bases and J dropped 5; count of bases not matched to a gene: 10. CDR1 is MNHEY and CDR2 is SVGAGI in the germline V gene. The CDR3 totals 15 residues. The CDR3 loop reads CASGRGGDVTGELFF. In DNA form, the CDR3 reads TGTGCCAGCGGACGGGGGGGCGATGTGACCGGGGAGCTGTTTTTT.

The rearrangement links TRBV2 to TRBJ2-1, with 8 positions matching TRBD1. Germline-derived CDR1 and CDR2 are SNHLY and FYNNEI. The CDR3 is 14 amino acids. Trimming took 6 bases from V and 8 from J; bases not matched to a gene: 9. The CDR3 nucleotides read TGTGCCAGCAGAACCGGGACAGGTGCGGATGAGCAGTTCTTC. Encoded protein: CASRTGTGADEQFF.

The rearrangement links TRBV6-5 to TRBJ1-6, with D perhaps matching TRBD1 (5 bases). Deletions cut 4 bases from V and 8 bases from J, with 9 bases between. Germline V gene data show CDR1 as MNHEY and CDR2 as SVGAGI. The CDR3 sequence is 13 residues long. In DNA, the CDR3 is TGTGCCAGCAGTTCCCCCAGGGATTCACCCCTCCACTTT. As protein: CASSSPRDSPLHF.

The chain couples TRBV9 to TRBJ2-7; possible D gene TRBD2, 5 bases. The germline V gene has CDR1 SGDLS and CDR2 YYNGEE. Trimming took off 4 bases at V and 3 bases at J, with 14 bases between the two ends. This CDR3 spans 14 amino acids. Written as DNA, the CDR3 is TGTGCCAGCAGCCCTTTCGAGCGGATCTACGAGCAGTACTTC. Translated: CASSPFERIYEQYF.

This clone was detected a few times. The chain joins TRBV27 to TRBJ2-7; tentatively, D is TRBD2 (6 bases). Germline loops: CDR1 MNHEY, CDR2 SMNVEV (reference sequence). CDR3 size: 16 residues. Trimming shortened V by 6 bases and J by 0 bases, and 18 bases separated the two germline ends. The CDR3 region is CASSRLGLSDSYEQYF. The CDR3, as DNA: TGTGCCAGCAGCCGGCTGGGACTTTCCGACTCCTACGAGCAGTACTTC.

The rearrangement joins TRBV10-3 to TRBJ2-2; the D gene is possibly TRBD1 (6 bases). Germline values: CDR1 ENHRY, CDR2 SYGVKD. The CDR3 has 13 residues. V was clipped by 6 bases and J by 7 bases, with 12 bases between them. Here the CDR3 DNA reads TGTGCCATCAGGGGACAAAGCCTCGGGGAGCTGTTTTTT. Its translation is CAIRGQSLGELFF.

The chain recombines TRBV5-4 with TRBJ2-3; D is undetermined. Germline CDR1 is SGHNT and CDR2 is YYREEE (reference sequence). The CDR3 has 17 residues. V lost 2 bases and J 3 bases, leaving 19 bases between the germline ends. The CDR3 DNA reads as TGTGCCAGCAGCTTACCGGGTCACAATAAAGAAACAGATACGCAGTATTTT. It translates to CASSLPGHNKETDTQYF.

The chain uses TRBV3-1 (or the pseudogene TRBV3-2) and TRBJ2-1; D may be TRBD2 (6 bases). Germline V lookup: CDR1 LGHDT, CDR2 YNNKEL (reference sequence). Trimming shortened V by 0 bases and J by 1 base, and 13 bases separated the two germline ends. The CDR3 is made up of 17 amino acids. The CDR3 is CASSQETGGVSYNEQFF. The CDR3 region has the DNA TGTGCCAGCAGCCAAGAAACGGGCGGGGTGTCCTACAATGAGCAGTTCTTC.

This sequence joins TRBV19 and TRBJ2-1, with TRBD1 matching over 8 bases. The V gene's germline CDR1 is LNHDA and CDR2 SQIVND (reference sequence). V was pared by 5 bases and J by 7 bases, with 4 bases of the junction left unmatched. This CDR3 has 13 residues. CDR3 residues: CASSFNRGNEQFF. Written as DNA, the CDR3 is TGTGCCAGTAGTTTCAACAGGGGGAATGAGCAGTTCTTC.

This CDR3 reads CASSPGTPDLAKNIQYF. The CDR3 nucleotides read TGCGCCAGCAGCCCCGGGACACCGGACCTAGCCAAAAACATTCAGTACTTC. The chain has TRBV5-1 and TRBJ2-4, with a tentative D call TRBD1 (6 bases). The CDR3 runs 17 residues. Germline V gene lookup returns CDR1 SGHRS and CDR2 YFSETQ. V lost 4 bases, J lost 0 bases, and 17 bases lay in between.

This clone has more than one count but fewer than ten. V gene TRBV10-3 combines with J gene TRBJ1-2; TRBD1 matches at 8 bases. The junction had 11 bases not matched to a gene; V was cut back by 11 bases and J by 3 bases. This CDR3 has 14 amino acids. Germline V gene sequence: CDR1 ENHRY, CDR2 SYGVKD. This CDR3 is CASTGGGFYYGYTF. As DNA, the CDR3 is TGTGCCTCCACAGGGGGAGGATTTTACTATGGCTACACCTTC.

The chain recombines TRBV5-1 with TRBJ2-2, with a tentative D call TRBD1 (5 bases). This CDR3 is 12 amino acids long. V gave up 4 bases and J gave up 6 bases, with 7 bases separating them. The germline gives CDR1 SGHRS, CDR2 YFSETQ. This CDR3 is CASSVGAGELFF. The CDR3 coding sequence is TGCGCCAGCAGCGTAGGGGCCGGGGAGCTGTTTTTT.

V usage is TRBV7-2 and J usage is TRBJ1-1; maybe TRBD1 (5 bases). This CDR3 has 15 amino acids. V was pared by 4 bases and J by 3 bases, with 15 bases between. In germline, CDR1 is SGHTA, CDR2 FQGNSA. The CDR3 region is CASSSPGYEDTEAFF. DNA of the CDR3: TGTGCCAGCAGCTCTCCAGGGTATGAGGACACTGAAGCTTTCTTT.

The gene calls are TRBV27 and TRBJ2-2, with TRBD1 identical over 9 bases. This CDR3 contains 17 residues. The V gene end was trimmed by 3 bases and the J gene end by 4 bases; junction bases not matched to a gene: 9. Germline V gene data show CDR1 as MNHEY and CDR2 as SMNVEV (reference sequence). The CDR3 region is CASSFPRQGGSTGELFF. The CDR3 DNA reads as TGTGCCAGCAGTTTTCCCCGACAGGGGGGGTCCACCGGGGAGCTGTTTTTT.

This clone showed up just a few times. The J gene is TRBJ1-6, the V gene TRBV2; 7 positions agree with TRBD1. This CDR3 is built from 14 residues. Germline loops: CDR1 SNHLY, CDR2 FYNNEI. The J segment lost 6 bases and the V segment lost 7 bases, leaving 6 bases of the junction unmatched. The CDR3 sequence is CASNPGTVNSPLHF. CDR3 DNA sequence: TGTGCCAGCAACCCGGGGACAGTTAATTCACCCCTCCACTTT.